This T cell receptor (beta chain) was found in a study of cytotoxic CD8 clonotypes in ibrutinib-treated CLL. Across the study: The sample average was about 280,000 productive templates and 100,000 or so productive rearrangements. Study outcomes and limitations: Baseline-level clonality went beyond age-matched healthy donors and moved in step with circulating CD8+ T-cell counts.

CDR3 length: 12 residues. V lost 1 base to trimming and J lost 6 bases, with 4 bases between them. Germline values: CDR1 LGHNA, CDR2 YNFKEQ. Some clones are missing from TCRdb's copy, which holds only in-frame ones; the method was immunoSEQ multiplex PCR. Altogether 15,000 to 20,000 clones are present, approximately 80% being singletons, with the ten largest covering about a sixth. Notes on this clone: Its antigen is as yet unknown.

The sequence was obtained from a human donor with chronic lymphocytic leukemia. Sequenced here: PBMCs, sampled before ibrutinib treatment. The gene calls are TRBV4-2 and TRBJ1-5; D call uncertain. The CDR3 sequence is CASSQGGQPQHF. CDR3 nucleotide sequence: TGTGCCAGCAGCCAAGGTGGTCAGCCCCAGCATTTT.